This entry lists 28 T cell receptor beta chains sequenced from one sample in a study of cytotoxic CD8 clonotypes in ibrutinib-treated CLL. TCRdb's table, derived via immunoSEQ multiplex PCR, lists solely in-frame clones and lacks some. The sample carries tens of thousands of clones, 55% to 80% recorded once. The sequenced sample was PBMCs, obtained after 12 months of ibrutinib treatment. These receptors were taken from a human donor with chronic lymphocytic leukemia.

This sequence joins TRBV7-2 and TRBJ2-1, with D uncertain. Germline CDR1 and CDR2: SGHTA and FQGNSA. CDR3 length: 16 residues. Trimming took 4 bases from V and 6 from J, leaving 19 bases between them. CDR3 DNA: TGTGCCAGCAGCTACTCGACGGACCCGCGCGTCAATGAGCAGTTCTTC. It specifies CASSYSTDPRVNEQFF.

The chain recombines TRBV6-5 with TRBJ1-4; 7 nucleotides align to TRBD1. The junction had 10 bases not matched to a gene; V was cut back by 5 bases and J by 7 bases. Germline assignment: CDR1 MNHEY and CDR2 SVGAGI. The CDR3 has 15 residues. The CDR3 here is CASSPTRDRSEKLFF. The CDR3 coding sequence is TGTGCCAGCAGTCCGACCCGGGACAGAAGTGAAAAACTGTTTTTT.

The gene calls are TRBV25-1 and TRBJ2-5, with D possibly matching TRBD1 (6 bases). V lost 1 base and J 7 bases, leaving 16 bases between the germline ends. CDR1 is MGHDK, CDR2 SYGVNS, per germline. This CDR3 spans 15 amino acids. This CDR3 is CASSESDRYRGTQYF. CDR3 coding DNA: TGTGCCAGCAGTGAATCCGACAGGTACCGGGGGACCCAGTACTTC.

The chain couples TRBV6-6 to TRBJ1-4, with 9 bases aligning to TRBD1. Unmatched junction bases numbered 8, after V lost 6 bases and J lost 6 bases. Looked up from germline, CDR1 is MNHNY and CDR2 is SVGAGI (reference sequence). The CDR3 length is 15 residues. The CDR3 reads CASRLTWDRDEKLFF. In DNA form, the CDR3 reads TGTGCCAGCAGGTTAACATGGGACAGGGATGAAAAACTGTTTTTT.

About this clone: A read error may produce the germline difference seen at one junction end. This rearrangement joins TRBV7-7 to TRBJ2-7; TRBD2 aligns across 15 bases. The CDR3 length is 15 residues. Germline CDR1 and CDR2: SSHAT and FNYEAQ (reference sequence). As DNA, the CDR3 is TGTGCTAGCAGCTCCGGACTAGCGGGGGGGGAGGAGCAGTACTTC. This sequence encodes CASSSGLAGGEEQYF.

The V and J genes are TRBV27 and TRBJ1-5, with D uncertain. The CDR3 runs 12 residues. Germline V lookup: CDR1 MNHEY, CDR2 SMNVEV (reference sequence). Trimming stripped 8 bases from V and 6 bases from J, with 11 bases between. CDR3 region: CASETQCQPQHF. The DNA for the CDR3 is TGTGCCAGCGAAACCCAGTGTCAGCCCCAGCATTTT.

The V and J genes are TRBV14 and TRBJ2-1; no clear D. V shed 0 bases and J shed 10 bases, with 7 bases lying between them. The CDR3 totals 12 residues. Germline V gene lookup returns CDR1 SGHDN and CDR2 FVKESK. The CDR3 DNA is TGTGCCAGCAGCCAAGATCATCTGGAGCAGTTCTTC. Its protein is CASSQDHLEQFF.

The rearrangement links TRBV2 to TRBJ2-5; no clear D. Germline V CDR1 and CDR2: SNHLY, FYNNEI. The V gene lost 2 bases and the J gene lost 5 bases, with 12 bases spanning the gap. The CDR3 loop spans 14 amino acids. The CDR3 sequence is CASSELRPGETQYF. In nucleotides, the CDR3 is TGTGCCAGCAGTGAACTTAGACCCGGCGAGACCCAGTACTTC. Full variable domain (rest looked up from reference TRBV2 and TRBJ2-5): EPEVTQTPSHQVTQMGQEVILRCVPISNHLYFYWYRQILGQKVEFLVSFYNNEISEKSEIFDDQFSVERPDGSNFTLKIRSTKLEDSAMYFCASSELRPGETQYFGPGTRLLVL.

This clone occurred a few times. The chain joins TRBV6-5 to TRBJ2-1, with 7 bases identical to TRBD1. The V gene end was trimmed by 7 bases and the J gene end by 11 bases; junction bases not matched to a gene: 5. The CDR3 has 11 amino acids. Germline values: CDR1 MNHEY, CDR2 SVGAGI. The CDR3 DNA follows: TGTGCCAGCAAGGACAGGAATAAGCAGTTCTTC. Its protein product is CASKDRNKQFF.

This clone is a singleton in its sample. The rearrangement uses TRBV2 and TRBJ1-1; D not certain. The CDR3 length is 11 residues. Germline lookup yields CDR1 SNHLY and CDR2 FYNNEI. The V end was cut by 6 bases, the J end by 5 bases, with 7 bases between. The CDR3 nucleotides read TGTGCCAGCAGAAGGACGACTGAAGCTTTCTTT. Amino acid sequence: CASRRTTEAFF.

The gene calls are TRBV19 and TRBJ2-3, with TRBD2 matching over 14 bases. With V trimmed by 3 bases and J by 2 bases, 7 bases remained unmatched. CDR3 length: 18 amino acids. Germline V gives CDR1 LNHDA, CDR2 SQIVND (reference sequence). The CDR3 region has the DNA TGTGCCAGTAGTATTAAGACTAGCGGGGGGGCCTACACAGATACGCAGTATTTT. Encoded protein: CASSIKTSGGAYTDTQYF. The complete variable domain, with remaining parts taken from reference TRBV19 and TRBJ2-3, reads DGGITQSPKYLFRKEGQNVTLSCEQNLNHDAMYWYRQDPGQGLRLIYYSQIVNDFQKGDIAEGYSVSREKKESFPLTVTSAQKNPTAFYLCASSIKTSGGAYTDTQYFGPGTRLTVL.

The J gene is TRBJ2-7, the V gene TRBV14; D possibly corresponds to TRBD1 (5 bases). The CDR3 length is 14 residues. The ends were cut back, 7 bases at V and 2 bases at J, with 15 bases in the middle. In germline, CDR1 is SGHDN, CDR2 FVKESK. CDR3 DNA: TGTGCCAGCACTCTTCTGGCAGGGACCTACGAGCAGTACTTC. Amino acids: CASTLLAGTYEQYF.

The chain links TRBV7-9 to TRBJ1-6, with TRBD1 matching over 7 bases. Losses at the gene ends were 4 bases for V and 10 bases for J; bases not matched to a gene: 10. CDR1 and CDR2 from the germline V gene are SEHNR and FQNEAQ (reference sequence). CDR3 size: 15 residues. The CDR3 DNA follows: TGTGCCAGCAGCTGGGGCGACAGGGACGGATCACCCCTCCACTTT. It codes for CASSWGDRDGSPLHF.

The CDR3 loop is CASSVVGEAGNTIYF. The CDR3, as DNA: TGTGCCAGCAGCGTAGTTGGGGAAGCTGGAAACACCATATATTTT. The chain uses TRBV9 and TRBJ1-3; D unresolved. V was shortened by 0 bases and J by 2 bases, with 9 bases between the two germline ends. The CDR3 consists of 15 residues. Germline V gives CDR1 SGDLS, CDR2 YYNGEE.

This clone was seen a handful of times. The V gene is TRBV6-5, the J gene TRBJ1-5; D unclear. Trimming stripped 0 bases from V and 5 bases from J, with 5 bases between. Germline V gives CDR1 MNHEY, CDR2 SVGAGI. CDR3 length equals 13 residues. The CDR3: CASSYSYDQPQHF. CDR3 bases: TGTGCCAGCAGTTACTCGTACGATCAGCCCCAGCATTTT.

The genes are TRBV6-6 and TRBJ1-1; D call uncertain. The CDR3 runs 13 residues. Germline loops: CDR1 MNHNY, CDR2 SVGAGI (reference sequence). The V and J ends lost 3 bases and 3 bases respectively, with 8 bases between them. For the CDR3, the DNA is TGTGCCAGCAGTTATGGTGAAGACACTGAAGCTTTCTTT. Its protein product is CASSYGEDTEAFF.

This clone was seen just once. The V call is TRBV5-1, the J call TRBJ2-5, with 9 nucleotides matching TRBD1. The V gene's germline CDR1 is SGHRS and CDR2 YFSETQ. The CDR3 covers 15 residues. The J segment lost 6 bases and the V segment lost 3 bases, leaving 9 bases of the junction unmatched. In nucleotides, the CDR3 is TGCGCCAGCAGCTCGGGACAGGGTATCTATCAGACCCAGTACTTC. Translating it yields CASSSGQGIYQTQYF.

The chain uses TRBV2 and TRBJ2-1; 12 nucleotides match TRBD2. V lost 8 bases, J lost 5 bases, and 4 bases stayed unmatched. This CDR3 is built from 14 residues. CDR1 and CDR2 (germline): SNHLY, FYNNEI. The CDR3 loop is CASLLAGGHNEQFF. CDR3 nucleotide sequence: TGTGCCAGCCTTCTAGCGGGGGGGCACAATGAGCAGTTCTTC.

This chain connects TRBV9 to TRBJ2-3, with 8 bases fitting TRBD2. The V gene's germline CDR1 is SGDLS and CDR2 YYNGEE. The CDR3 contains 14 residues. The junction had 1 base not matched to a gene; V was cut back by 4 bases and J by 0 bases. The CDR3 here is CASSIAGSTDTQYF. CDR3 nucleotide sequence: TGTGCCAGCAGCATAGCGGGGAGCACAGATACGCAGTATTTT.

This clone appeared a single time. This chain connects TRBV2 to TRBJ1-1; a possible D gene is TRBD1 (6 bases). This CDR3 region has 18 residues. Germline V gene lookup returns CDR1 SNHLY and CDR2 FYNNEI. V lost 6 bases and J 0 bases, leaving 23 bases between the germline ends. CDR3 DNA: TGTGCCAGCAGAAAATTTGCGGCAGGGGTTTCTATGAACACTGAAGCTTTCTTT. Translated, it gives CASRKFAAGVSMNTEAFF.

Written as DNA, the CDR3 is TGTGCCAGCAGCGTAGTCCCGGCCCCGGGACAGGGGATTTACGAGCAGTACTTC. Protein sequence: CASSVVPAPGQGIYEQYF. The chain has TRBV9 and TRBJ2-7; 10 bases fit TRBD1. Germline V lookup: CDR1 SGDLS, CDR2 YYNGEE. Unmatched junction bases numbered 13, after V lost 0 bases and J lost 4 bases. The CDR3 is 18 amino acids.

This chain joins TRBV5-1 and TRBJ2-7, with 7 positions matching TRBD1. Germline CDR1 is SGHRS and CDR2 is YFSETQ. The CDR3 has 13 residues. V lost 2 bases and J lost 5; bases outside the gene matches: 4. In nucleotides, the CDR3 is TGCGCCAGCAGCTTCTACAGGGGCGACGAGCAGTACTTC. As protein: CASSFYRGDEQYF.

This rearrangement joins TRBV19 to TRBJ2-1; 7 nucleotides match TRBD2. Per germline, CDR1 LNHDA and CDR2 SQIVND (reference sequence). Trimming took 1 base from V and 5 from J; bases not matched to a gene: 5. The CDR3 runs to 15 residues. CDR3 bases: TGTGCCAGTAGTATAGGGGCCGGGGGGAACAATGAGCAGTTCTTC. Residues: CASSIGAGGNNEQFF.

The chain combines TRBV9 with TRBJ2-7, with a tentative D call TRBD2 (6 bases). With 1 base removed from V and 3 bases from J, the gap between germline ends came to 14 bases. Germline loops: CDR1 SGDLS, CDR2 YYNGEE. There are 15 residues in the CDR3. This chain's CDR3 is CASSVSPTDYYEQYF. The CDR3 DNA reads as TGTGCCAGCAGCGTAAGTCCAACGGACTACTACGAGCAGTACTTC.

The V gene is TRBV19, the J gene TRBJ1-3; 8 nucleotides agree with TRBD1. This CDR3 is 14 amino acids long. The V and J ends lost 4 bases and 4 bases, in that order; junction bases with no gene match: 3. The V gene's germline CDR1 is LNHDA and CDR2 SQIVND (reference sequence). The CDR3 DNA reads TGTGCCAGTAGTAGACAGGGGTTCGGAAACACCATATATTTT. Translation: CASSRQGFGNTIYF.

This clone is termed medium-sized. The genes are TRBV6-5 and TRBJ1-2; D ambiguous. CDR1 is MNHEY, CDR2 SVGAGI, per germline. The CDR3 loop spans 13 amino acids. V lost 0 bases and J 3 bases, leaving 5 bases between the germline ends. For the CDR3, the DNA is TGTGCCAGCAGTTACTCGGGGTACTATGGCTACACCTTC. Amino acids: CASSYSGYYGYTF.

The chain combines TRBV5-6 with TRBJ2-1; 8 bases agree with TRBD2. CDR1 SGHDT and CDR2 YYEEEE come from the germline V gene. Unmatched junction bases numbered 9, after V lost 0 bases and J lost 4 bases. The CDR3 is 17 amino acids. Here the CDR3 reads CASSLAPGGGPYNEQFF. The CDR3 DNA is TGTGCCAGCAGCTTGGCCCCCGGCGGGGGGCCATACAATGAGCAGTTCTTC.

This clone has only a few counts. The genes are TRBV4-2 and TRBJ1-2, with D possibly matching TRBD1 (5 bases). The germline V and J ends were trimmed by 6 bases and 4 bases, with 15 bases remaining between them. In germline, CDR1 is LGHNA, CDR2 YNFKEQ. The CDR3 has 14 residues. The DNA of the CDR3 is TGTGCCAGCAGTCTCCCGGGGCCCACCTATGGCTACACCTTC. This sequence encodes CASSLPGPTYGYTF.